This TCR beta chain appears in the sequencing data of a study of regulatory T cells in long-lasting Graves disease. Library construction for TCR beta used iRepertoire HTBI primers and Arm-PCR of CDR3 regions. TCRdb re-analysed the multiplex PCR reads in MiXCR, keeping a single row per CDR3 protein. This table holds roughly 500,000 distinct CDR3 sequences, roughly 14% found once. The CDR3 sequence is 14 residues long. CDR1 is SGHTA and CDR2 is FQGTGA in the germline V gene. J lost 7 bases, V lost 5 bases, and 9 bases had no gene match. With respect to this clonotype: A much larger clone differs from this one at a single base, so this may be a read error.

As to time point: newly diagnosed GD, antithyroid drugs for less than 3 months. RNA isolated from PBMCs was used to make the TCR library. These records were also assigned to another study, of T cells in Graves' hyperthyroidism and ophthalmopathy.

The receptor's source is a man younger than 45 with Graves disease. Sequencing was performed on peripheral blood mononuclear cells (PBMCs), taken at new diagnosis, from a patient treated with antithyroid drugs. The chain employs TRBV7-3 and TRBJ2-7; the match to TRBD1 covers 9 bases. In DNA form, the CDR3 reads TGTGCCAGCAGCCAAGGCGGACAGGGGCGTGAGCAGTACTTC. Protein sequence: CASSQGGQGREQYF.